A single sample gave rise to the 28 T cell receptor beta chains below, sequenced in a study of blood T cells in healthy people across ages. The second PCR ran roughly 6 to 11 cycles with a sample-barcoded 5' primer and J-beta primers. TCRdb processed the 5' RACE reads anew with MiXCR; each CDR3 protein has one entry. The table shows about 750,000 distinct CDR3 sequences, with around half occurring only once. What was sequenced was blood. These TCRs come from a man older than 75 in good health.

The chain combines TRBV29-1 with TRBJ2-7, with a weak D call TRBD2 (7 bases). V lost 7 bases to trimming and J lost 5 bases, with 18 bases between them. Germline V gene sequence: CDR1 SQVTM, CDR2 ANQGSEA. The CDR3 loop spans 13 amino acids. The CDR3 loop reads CSAEGGGRNEQYF. CDR3 in DNA: TGCAGCGCCGAAGGGGGGGGGCGGAACGAGCAGTACTTC.

The chain couples TRBV12-3 or TRBV12-4 to TRBJ1-5; 9 nucleotides match TRBD1. The V and J ends lost 5 bases and 7 bases, in that order; junction bases with no gene match: 12. The CDR3 is 16 residues long. The CDR3 here is CASSAGTGLVGQPQHF. The CDR3 coding sequence is TGTGCCAGCAGTGCCGGGACAGGGTTGGTTGGCCAGCCCCAGCATTTT.

Points on this clonotype: One end of the junction does not line up with germline, which may come from a read error. The V and J genes are TRBV12-3 or TRBV12-4 and TRBJ2-3; 12 bases fit TRBD2. The length of the CDR3 is 15 residues. The CDR3 here is CASSSDRLAGDAQYF. The CDR3 nucleotides are TGTGCCAGCAGTTCAGATCGACTAGCGGGAGATGCGCAGTATTTT.

The sample holds a few counts of this clonotype. CDR3 bases: TGTGCCATCAGTGAGTCTGCAGAAGCGCCCTACACCTTC. This encodes CAISESAEAPYTF. V is TRBV10-3 and J is TRBJ1-2; D is unresolved. The length of the CDR3 is 13 residues. Per the germline V gene, CDR1 is ENHRY and CDR2 is SYGVKD. V was trimmed by 0 bases and J by 10 bases, leaving 12 bases between them.

This clonotype has only a few counts. The V gene is TRBV20-1, the J gene TRBJ1-5; 9 bases are a match to TRBD1. Germline V lookup: CDR1 DFQATT, CDR2 SNEGSKA (reference sequence). V lost 6 bases and J lost 7; bases outside the gene matches: 10. This CDR3 contains 14 residues. CDR3 sequence: CSANLQGAVQPQHF. CDR3 DNA sequence: TGCAGTGCAAATTTACAGGGGGCGGTCCAGCCCCAGCATTTT.

This clonotype was seen a few times. The chain is built from TRBV29-1 and TRBJ2-5; 11 bases fit TRBD2. The CDR3 totals 15 residues. Per germline, CDR1 SQVTM and CDR2 ANQGSEA. The J segment lost 4 bases and the V segment lost 1 base, leaving 5 bases of the junction unmatched. This CDR3 is CSVEGASGRIETQYF. CDR3 DNA sequence: TGCAGCGTTGAAGGGGCTAGCGGGAGGATAGAGACCCAGTACTTC. Based on the CDR3 plus reference TRBV29-1 and TRBJ2-5, the full variable domain is SAVISQKPSRDICQRGTSLTIQCQVDSQVTMMFWYRQQPGQSLTLIATANQGSEATYESGFVIDKFPISRPNLTFSTLTVSNMSPEDSSIYLCSVEGASGRIETQYFGPGTRLLVL.

This clonotype occurred once. The chain employs TRBV7-3 and TRBJ1-1; no reliable D call. Germline CDR1 SGHTA, CDR2 FQGTGA. This CDR3 contains 12 residues. Trimming cost V 1 base and J 9 bases, with 9 bases left between them. In nucleotides, the CDR3 is TGTGCCAGCAGCTTAAGGGGAGGCCAAGCTTTCTTT. Protein product: CASSLRGGQAFF.

The chain is built from TRBV5-1 and TRBJ2-2; D is undetermined. The V gene lost 0 bases and the J gene lost 3 bases, with 9 bases spanning the gap. Germline V gene lookup returns CDR1 SGHRS and CDR2 YFSETQ. CDR3 size: 15 residues. The CDR3 sequence is CASSLAGDYTGELFF. In DNA form, the CDR3 reads TGCGCCAGCAGCTTGGCCGGAGACTACACCGGGGAGCTGTTTTTT.

The V and J genes are TRBV18 and TRBJ2-6, with D perhaps TRBD1 or TRBD2 (6 bases each). CDR1 is KGHSH and CDR2 is LQKENI in the germline V gene. V gave up 6 bases and J gave up 0 bases, with 15 bases separating them. The CDR3 runs to 17 residues. The CDR3 spells CASSWGAQHSGANVLTF. The CDR3 DNA reads TGTGCCAGCTCTTGGGGGGCGCAGCACTCTGGGGCCAACGTCCTGACTTTC.

This clonotype was observed once. The gene calls are TRBV4-1 and TRBJ2-4; TRBD2 agrees at 8 bases. CDR1 and CDR2 from the germline V gene are MGHRA and YSYEKL. With 1 base clipped from V and 1 base from J, the junction kept 9 bases outside the gene matches. This CDR3 spans 18 amino acids. In DNA form, the CDR3 reads TGCGCCAGCAGCCAAGTTCTACCCCCGGGGGGGGCCAAAAACATTCAGTACTTC. This encodes CASSQVLPPGGAKNIQYF.

The genes are TRBV5-1 and TRBJ2-1; 8 positions agree with TRBD2. CDR1 is SGHRS, CDR2 YFSETQ, per germline. This CDR3 comprises 15 residues. With V trimmed by 4 bases and J by 2 bases, 5 bases remained unmatched. The CDR3 protein is CASSERERTYNEQFF. CDR3 coding DNA: TGCGCCAGCAGCGAGCGGGAGAGGACCTACAATGAGCAGTTCTTC.

The rearrangement links TRBV24-1 to TRBJ2-1, with 9 bases matching TRBD2. Germline values: CDR1 KGHDR, CDR2 SFDVKD. The CDR3 is 16 amino acids. J lost 5 bases, V lost 2 bases, and 6 bases had no gene match. The CDR3 DNA reads TGTGCCACCAGTGATTCTAGCGGGATAGCCCACAATGAGCAGTTCTTC. The encoded protein is CATSDSSGIAHNEQFF.

The chain couples TRBV7-2 to TRBJ2-7; 16 bases map to TRBD2. This CDR3 is built from 18 residues. The ends lost 0 bases at V and 1 base at J; junction bases unmatched: 3. Per the germline V gene, CDR1 is SGHTA and CDR2 is FQGNSA. CDR3 amino acids: CASSLAGTSGRGSYEQYF. DNA of the CDR3: TGTGCCAGCAGCTTAGCCGGGACTAGCGGGAGGGGGTCCTACGAGCAGTACTTC.

This clonotype was seen more than once but under ten times. The chain has TRBV20-1 and TRBJ2-7; 8 bases align to TRBD2. The CDR3 spans 15 residues. V was clipped by 3 bases and J by 4 bases; unmatched bases: 11. Germline CDR1 and CDR2: DFQATT and SNEGSKA (reference sequence). DNA for the CDR3: TGCAGTGCTAGGACCCGGGGGAGCGGGAGTTACGAGCAGTACTTC. It codes for CSARTRGSGSYEQYF.

This chain links TRBV10-3 with TRBJ2-1; D uncertain. V shed 2 bases and J shed 2 bases, with 13 bases lying between them. This CDR3 is 16 amino acids long. Germline assignment: CDR1 ENHRY and CDR2 SYGVKD. The CDR3 reads CAISERVVAPYNEQFF. The CDR3 coding sequence is TGTGCCATCAGTGAGAGAGTAGTAGCCCCCTACAATGAGCAGTTCTTC.

The chain joins TRBV9 to TRBJ2-1, with D tentatively TRBD1 (5 bases). The germline V gene encodes CDR1 SGDLS and CDR2 YYNGEE. The CDR3 length is 14 residues. Deletions cut 3 bases from V and 3 bases from J, with 10 bases between. The CDR3 is CASSGTPLYNEQFF. The CDR3 nucleotides read TGTGCCAGCAGCGGGACACCCCTCTACAATGAGCAGTTCTTC. The full variable domain, rest sourced from reference TRBV9 and TRBJ2-1, is DSGVTQTPKHLITATGQRVTLRCSPRSGDLSVYWYQQSLDQGLQFLIQYYNGEERAKGNILERFSAQQFPDLHSELNLSSLELGDSALYFCASSGTPLYNEQFFGPGTRLTVL.

This chain links TRBV2 with TRBJ2-1, with D perhaps given as TRBD1 or TRBD2 (5 bases each). Trimming removed 6 bases from V and 7 bases from J, with 16 bases in between. Germline lookup yields CDR1 SNHLY and CDR2 FYNNEI. This CDR3 has 14 amino acids. In DNA form, the CDR3 reads TGTGCCAGCAGGGCCGGGACGGTTACAAATGAGCAGTTCTTC. This sequence encodes CASRAGTVTNEQFF. Supplemented by reference TRBV2 and TRBJ2-1, the full variable domain reads EPEVTQTPSHQVTQMGQEVILRCVPISNHLYFYWYRQILGQKVEFLVSFYNNEISEKSEIFDDQFSVERPDGSNFTLKIRSTKLEDSAMYFCASRAGTVTNEQFFGPGTRLTVL.

This clonotype was counted at least ten times. The V gene is TRBV7-2, the J gene TRBJ2-7, with no clear D. The CDR3 is 12 residues long. Germline CDR1 SGHTA, CDR2 FQGNSA. Trimming cost V 5 bases and J 2 bases, with 7 bases left between them. CDR3 sequence (DNA): TGTGCCAGCAGCCGGTCCCCCTACGAGCAGTACTTC. Its translation: CASSRSPYEQYF.

The rearrangement joins TRBV27 to TRBJ2-1, with D possibly TRBD2 on 5 matching bases. This CDR3 is built from 20 residues. From germline, CDR1 is MNHEY and CDR2 SMNVEV (reference sequence). V shed 4 bases and J shed 0 bases, with 25 bases lying between them. Here the CDR3 reads CASSSILDSPNLHSYNEQFF. CDR3 sequence (DNA): TGTGCCAGCAGTTCAATCCTGGACTCCCCCAACCTTCACTCCTACAATGAGCAGTTCTTC.

The V gene is TRBV10-3, the J gene TRBJ2-7; the D gene could be TRBD1 or TRBD2 (5 bases each). The V gene lost 8 bases and the J gene lost 6 bases, with 20 bases spanning the gap. Per germline, CDR1 ENHRY and CDR2 SYGVKD. The CDR3 sequence is 14 residues long. Here the CDR3 reads CAIENGPGTAEQYF. The CDR3 nucleotides are TGTGCCATCGAGAACGGGCCCGGGACGGCCGAGCAGTACTTC.

The chain recombines TRBV9 with TRBJ2-3; D remains ambiguous. This CDR3 region has 15 residues. V shed 4 bases and J shed 6 bases, with 18 bases lying between them. CDR1 and CDR2 (germline): SGDLS, YYNGEE. The CDR3 DNA reads TGTGCCAGCAGCCTATCCCCGCAGGAGATCGATACGCAGTATTTT. It codes for CASSLSPQEIDTQYF.

V and J are TRBV21-1 and TRBJ2-5. TRBV21-1 is a pseudogene locus. The CDR3 has 15 residues. This CDR3 reads CASSNSGNSYNEQYF. CDR3 coding DNA: TGTGCCAGCAGCAATAGCGGGAACTCCTACAATGAGCAGTACTTC.

This clonotype was recorded a few times. The chain joins TRBV7-2 to TRBJ2-7, with TRBD1 as a possible D gene (6 bases). Trimming removed 4 bases at V and 0 bases at J, with 7 bases between. This CDR3 has 13 amino acids. The germline CDR1 and CDR2 sequences are SGHTA and FQGNSA. CDR3 protein: CASSWDNSYEQYF. The CDR3 nucleotides read TGTGCCAGCAGCTGGGACAACTCCTACGAGCAGTACTTC.

The gene calls are TRBV20-1 and TRBJ1-5, with 8 bases aligning to TRBD1. CDR3 length equals 13 residues. Germline-derived CDR1 and CDR2 are DFQATT and SNEGSKA (reference sequence). J gave up 6 bases and V 6 bases, and 7 bases lay outside the gene matches. CDR3 amino acids: CSAGGQGGQPQHF. Written as DNA, the CDR3 is TGCAGTGCCGGTGGACAGGGCGGTCAGCCCCAGCATTTT.

The chain employs TRBV2 and TRBJ2-5, with a possible D match to TRBD2 (5 bases). Germline loops: CDR1 SNHLY, CDR2 FYNNEI. This CDR3 has 13 amino acids. Trimming removed 11 bases at V and 4 bases at J, with 17 bases between. In DNA form, the CDR3 reads TGTGCCGGACTTTCCGGGATAGGAGAGACCCAGTACTTC. Protein: CAGLSGIGETQYF.

J is TRBJ2-1 and V is TRBV15; D ambiguous. CDR1 and CDR2 from the germline V gene are LNHNV and YYDKDF (reference sequence). The CDR3 loop spans 14 amino acids. Trimming shortened V by 1 base and J by 10 bases, and 14 bases separated the two germline ends. The CDR3 DNA follows: TGTGCCACCAGCAGAGCCGACCCCGGCGCAGAGCAGTTCTTC. Translated, it gives CATSRADPGAEQFF.

This clonotype was counted once. The chain links TRBV29-1 to TRBJ2-7; 8 bases agree with TRBD2. Trimming took 7 bases from V and 5 from J; bases not matched to a gene: 10. In germline, CDR1 is SQVTM, CDR2 ANQGSEA. The CDR3 sequence is 13 residues long. CDR3 nucleotides: TGCAGCGCACGGGAGGGTAGCGCCAACGAGCAGTACTTC. The encoded protein is CSAREGSANEQYF.

The rearrangement joins TRBV12-5 to TRBJ2-1; tentatively, D is TRBD2 (6 bases). This CDR3 region has 15 residues. Germline CDR1 and CDR2: LGHNT and FRNRAP. V gave up 3 bases and J gave up 0 bases, with 9 bases separating them. This chain's CDR3 is CASGFGSGSYNEQFF. CDR3 nucleotide sequence: TGTGCTAGTGGTTTCGGTAGCGGCTCCTACAATGAGCAGTTCTTC.